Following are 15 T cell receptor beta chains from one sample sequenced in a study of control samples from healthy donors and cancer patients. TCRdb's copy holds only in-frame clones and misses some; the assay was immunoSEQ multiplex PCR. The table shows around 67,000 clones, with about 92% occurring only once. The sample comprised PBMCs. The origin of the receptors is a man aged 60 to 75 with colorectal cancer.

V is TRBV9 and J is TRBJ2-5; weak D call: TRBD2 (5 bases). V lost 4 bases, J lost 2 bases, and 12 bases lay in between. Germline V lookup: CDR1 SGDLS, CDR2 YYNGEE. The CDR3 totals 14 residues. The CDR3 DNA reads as TGTGCCAGCAGCCCGACGGGGTCTCAAGAGACCCAGTACTTC. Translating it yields CASSPTGSQETQYF.

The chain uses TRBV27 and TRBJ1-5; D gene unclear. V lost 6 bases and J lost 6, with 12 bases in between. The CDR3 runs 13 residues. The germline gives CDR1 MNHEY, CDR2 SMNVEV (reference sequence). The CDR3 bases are TGTGCCAGCAGCTGGACGTTGGGTCAGCCCCAGCATTTT. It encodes CASSWTLGQPQHF.

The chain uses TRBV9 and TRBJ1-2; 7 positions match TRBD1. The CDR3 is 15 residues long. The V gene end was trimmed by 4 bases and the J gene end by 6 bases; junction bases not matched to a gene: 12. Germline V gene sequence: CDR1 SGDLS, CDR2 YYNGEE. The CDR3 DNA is TGTGCCAGCAGCCCCTCAGGGGGGCAGATGGATGGCTACACCTTC. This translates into CASSPSGGQMDGYTF.

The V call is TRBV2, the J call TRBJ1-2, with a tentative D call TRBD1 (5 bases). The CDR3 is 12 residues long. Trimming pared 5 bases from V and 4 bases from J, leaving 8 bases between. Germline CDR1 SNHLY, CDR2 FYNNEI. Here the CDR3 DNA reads TGTGCCAGCAGTTCCGGGGGCTATGGCTACACCTTC. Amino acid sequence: CASSSGGYGYTF. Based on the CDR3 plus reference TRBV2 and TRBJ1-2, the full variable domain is EPEVTQTPSHQVTQMGQEVILRCVPISNHLYFYWYRQILGQKVEFLVSFYNNEISEKSEIFDDQFSVERPDGSNFTLKIRSTKLEDSAMYFCASSSGGYGYTFGSGTRLTVV.

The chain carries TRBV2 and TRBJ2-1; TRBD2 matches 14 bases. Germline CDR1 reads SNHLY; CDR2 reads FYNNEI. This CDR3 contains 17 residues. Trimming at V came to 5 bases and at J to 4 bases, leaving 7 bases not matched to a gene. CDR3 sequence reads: CASSRLAGGPGYNEQFF. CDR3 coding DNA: TGTGCCAGCAGTCGACTAGCGGGGGGGCCGGGGTACAATGAGCAGTTCTTC. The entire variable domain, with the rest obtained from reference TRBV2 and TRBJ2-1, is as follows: EPEVTQTPSHQVTQMGQEVILRCVPISNHLYFYWYRQILGQKVEFLVSFYNNEISEKSEIFDDQFSVERPDGSNFTLKIRSTKLEDSAMYFCASSRLAGGPGYNEQFFGPGTRLTVL.

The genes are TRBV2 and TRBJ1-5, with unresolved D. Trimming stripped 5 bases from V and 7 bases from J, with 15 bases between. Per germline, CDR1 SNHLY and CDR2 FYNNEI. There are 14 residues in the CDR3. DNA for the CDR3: TGTGCCAGCAGTCAGGCGGAGGTAGGACAGCCCCAGCATTTT. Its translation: CASSQAEVGQPQHF.

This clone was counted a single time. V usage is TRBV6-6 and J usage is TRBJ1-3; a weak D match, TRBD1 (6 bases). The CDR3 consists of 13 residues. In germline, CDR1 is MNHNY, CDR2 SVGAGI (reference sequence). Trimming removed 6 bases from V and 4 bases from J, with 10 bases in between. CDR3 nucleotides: TGTGCCAGCAGCCCAGGACAGGGAAACACCATATATTTT. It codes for CASSPGQGNTIYF.

CDR3 DNA: TGCGCCAGCAGTGACCCTGGGAGTGAAGCTTTCTTT. It specifies CASSDPGSEAFF. The chain joins TRBV10-2 to TRBJ1-1; D remains unclear. The CDR3 sequence is 12 residues long. Germline-derived CDR1 and CDR2 are WSHSY and SAAADI. Deletions cut 3 bases from V and 7 bases from J, with 9 bases between.

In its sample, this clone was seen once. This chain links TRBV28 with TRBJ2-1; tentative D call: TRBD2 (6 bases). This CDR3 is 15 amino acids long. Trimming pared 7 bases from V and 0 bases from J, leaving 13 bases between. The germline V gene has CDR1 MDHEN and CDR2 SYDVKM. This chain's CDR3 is CASKLAIGSYNEQFF. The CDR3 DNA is TGTGCCAGCAAACTAGCTATAGGCTCCTACAATGAGCAGTTCTTC.

CDR3 in DNA: TGTGCCAGCAGCGTCAAGGGACAGGGTACTTCTGGAAACACCATATATTTT. This sequence encodes CASSVKGQGTSGNTIYF. The chain recombines TRBV9 with TRBJ1-3; 9 bases are a match to TRBD1. The V gene end was trimmed by 2 bases and the J gene end by 1 base; junction bases not matched to a gene: 7. The germline V gene has CDR1 SGDLS and CDR2 YYNGEE. This CDR3 contains 17 residues.

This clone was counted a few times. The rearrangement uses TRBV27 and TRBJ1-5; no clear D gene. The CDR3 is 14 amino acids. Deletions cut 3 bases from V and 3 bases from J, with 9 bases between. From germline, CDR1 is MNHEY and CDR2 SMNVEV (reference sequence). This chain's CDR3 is CASSFRGYNQPQHF. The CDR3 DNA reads TGTGCCAGCAGTTTTCGAGGGTACAATCAGCCCCAGCATTTT.

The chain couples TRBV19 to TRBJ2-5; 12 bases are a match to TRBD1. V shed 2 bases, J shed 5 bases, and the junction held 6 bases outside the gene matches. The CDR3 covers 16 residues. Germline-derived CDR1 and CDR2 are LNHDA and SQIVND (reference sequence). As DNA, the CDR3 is TGTGCCAGTAGTATACGGGGACAGGGGGCGCGGGAGACCCAGTACTTC. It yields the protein CASSIRGQGARETQYF.

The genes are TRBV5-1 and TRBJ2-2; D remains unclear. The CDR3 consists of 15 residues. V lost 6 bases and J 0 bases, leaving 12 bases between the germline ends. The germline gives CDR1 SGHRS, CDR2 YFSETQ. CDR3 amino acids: CASTPRASNTGELFF. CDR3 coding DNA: TGCGCCAGCACCCCCCGGGCTTCGAACACCGGGGAGCTGTTTTTT.

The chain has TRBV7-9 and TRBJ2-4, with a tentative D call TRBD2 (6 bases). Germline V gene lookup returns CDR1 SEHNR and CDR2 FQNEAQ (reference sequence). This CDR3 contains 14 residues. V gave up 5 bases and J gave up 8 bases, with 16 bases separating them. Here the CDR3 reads CASSIGRGGDIQYF. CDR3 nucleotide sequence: TGTGCCAGCAGCATAGGGCGTGGCGGGGACATTCAGTACTTC.

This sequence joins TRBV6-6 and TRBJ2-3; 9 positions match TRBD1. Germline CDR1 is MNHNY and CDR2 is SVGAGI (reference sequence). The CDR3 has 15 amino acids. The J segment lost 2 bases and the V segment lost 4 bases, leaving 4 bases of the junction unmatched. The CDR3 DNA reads TGTGCCAGCAGTTCTCGGACAGGGGACACAGATACGCAGTATTTT. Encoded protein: CASSSRTGDTDTQYF.